This entry lists 12 T cell receptor beta chains sequenced from one sample in a study of T cells in localized non-small cell lung cancer. Sequencing used immunoSEQ multiplex PCR; TCRdb keeps in-frame clones, though not all of them. The data contain around 130,000 clones, about 90% of them singletons. The sample was peripheral blood, taken before any cancer treatment. These TCRs come from a female donor older than 55 with stage I lung adenocarcinoma.

V gene TRBV18 combines with J gene TRBJ1-2, with a weak D call TRBD1 (5 bases). This CDR3 has 13 amino acids. Trimming removed 5 bases at V and 2 bases at J, with 9 bases between. The germline V gene has CDR1 KGHSH and CDR2 LQKENI. In DNA form, the CDR3 reads TGTGCCAGCTCAAAGGACAAGAACTATGGCTACACCTTC. Its translation is CASSKDKNYGYTF.

This clone occurred a few times. V and J are TRBV5-1 and TRBJ2-7, with TRBD2 matching 13 bases. Germline assignment: CDR1 SGHRS and CDR2 YFSETQ. V lost 3 bases to trimming and J lost 4 bases; unmatched junction nucleotides: 10. This CDR3 has 17 amino acids. This CDR3 reads CASSSPGLAGVSYEQYF. In DNA form, the CDR3 reads TGCGCCAGCAGCTCACCTGGACTAGCGGGAGTTTCATACGAGCAGTACTTC.

The chain couples TRBV19 to TRBJ1-5; weak D call: TRBD1 (5 bases). CDR1 and CDR2 (germline): LNHDA, SQIVND (reference sequence). This CDR3 is built from 14 residues. V dropped 4 bases and J dropped 5 bases, with 12 bases sitting between them. CDR3 residues: CASSTGDGDQPQHF. The CDR3 nucleotides are TGTGCCAGTAGTACGGGGGACGGTGATCAGCCCCAGCATTTT.

The rearrangement links TRBV14 to TRBJ1-1; D gene uncertain. CDR1 and CDR2 (germline): SGHDN, FVKESK. The V and J ends lost 0 bases and 2 bases respectively, with 7 bases between them. CDR3 length: 14 amino acids. The CDR3 spells CASSQETYNTEAFF. In DNA, the CDR3 is TGTGCCAGCAGCCAAGAAACATACAACACTGAAGCTTTCTTT.

The rearrangement links TRBV10-3 to TRBJ2-1, with D uncertain. The CDR3 has 12 amino acids. Germline loops: CDR1 ENHRY, CDR2 SYGVKD. Trimming stripped 6 bases from V and 5 bases from J, with 8 bases between. The CDR3 is CAISAAHNEQFF. CDR3 coding DNA: TGTGCCATCAGCGCGGCCCACAATGAGCAGTTCTTC.

To note about this clone: The junction differs from germline at one of its ends, possibly a read error. The chain employs TRBV6-5 and TRBJ2-1; 9 bases are shared with TRBD1. CDR1 MNHEY and CDR2 SVGAGI come from the germline V gene. The CDR3 is made up of 15 amino acids. CDR3 DNA sequence: TGTGCCAGCAGCCCACTCGGGGACAGGGCCTCCGTCATGGTCTTC. Protein sequence: CASSPLGDRASVMVF.

The chain combines TRBV18 with TRBJ2-2; 8 nucleotides line up with TRBD1. The J segment lost 5 bases and the V segment lost 2 bases, leaving 4 bases of the junction unmatched. In germline, CDR1 is KGHSH, CDR2 LQKENI. This CDR3 contains 15 residues. CDR3 bases: TGTGCCAGCTCACCAGGGACAGGAGGGACCGGGGAGCTGTTTTTT. This gives the protein CASSPGTGGTGELFF. The variable domain in full, completed from reference TRBV18 and TRBJ2-2, reads NAGVMQNPRHLVRRRGQEARLRCSPMKGHSHVYWYRQLPEEGLKFMVYLQKENIIDESGMPKERFSAEFPKEGPSILRIQQVVRGDSAAYFCASSPGTGGTGELFFGEGSRLTVL.

This clone occurred once. The gene calls are TRBV2 and TRBJ1-5; D might be TRBD1 (6 bases). V lost 7 bases, J lost 1 base, and 14 bases lay in between. The CDR3 length is 15 residues. Germline CDR1 and CDR2: SNHLY and FYNNEI. Here the CDR3 reads CASTPGAGSNQPQHF. The DNA for the CDR3 is TGTGCCAGCACCCCAGGGGCTGGGAGCAATCAGCCCCAGCATTTT.

V usage is TRBV5-3 and J usage is TRBJ2-2; D call uncertain. TRBV5-3 is labeled an ORF, and its function is uncertain. The CDR3 is made up of 17 amino acids. V lost 3 bases to trimming and J lost 1 base, with 16 bases between them. The CDR3 nucleotides read TGTGCCAGAAGCTGCGTTCCTACTTACAGGAACACCGGGGAGCTGTTTTTT. It yields the protein CARSCVPTYRNTGELFF.

The rearrangement links TRBV30 to TRBJ2-3; D tentatively reads TRBD1 or TRBD2 (5 bases each). Trimming pared 3 bases from V and 0 bases from J, leaving 7 bases between. The germline V gene has CDR1 GTSNPN and CDR2 SVGIG (reference sequence). This CDR3 has 13 residues. Here the CDR3 DNA reads TGTGCCTGGAGCAGGGACAGCACAGATACGCAGTATTTT. Translation gives CAWSRDSTDTQYF.

The chain links TRBV6-4 to TRBJ2-1; 15 nucleotides align to TRBD2. The CDR3 has 16 amino acids. Trimming cost V 2 bases and J 8 bases; bases outside gene matches: 4. Germline lookup yields CDR1 MRHNA and CDR2 SNTAGT. CDR3 residues: CASSDGLAGGPDEQFF. The CDR3 DNA reads as TGTGCCAGCAGTGACGGACTAGCGGGAGGGCCAGATGAGCAGTTCTTC.

The gene calls are TRBV29-1 and TRBJ2-1, with D maybe TRBD2 (6 bases). There are 12 residues in the CDR3. Germline V gene data show CDR1 as SQVTM and CDR2 as ANQGSEA. Between the trimmed V and J ends, which lost 7 bases and 8 bases, there was a span of 15 bases. CDR3 sequence reads: CSGEAGSDEQFF. The CDR3 DNA is TGCAGCGGGGAGGCAGGGTCCGATGAGCAGTTCTTC.